This record concerns one T cell receptor (beta chain) sequence. Its antigen remains unidentified. Qualities for individual bases were not recorded, and no much larger clone is one base off. The cohort consisted of 650 to 850 healthy bone marrow donors. All cohort members were sampled while nominally healthy, although unrecorded immune exposures were likely present. The donor was CMV seronegative and was included in the group of hundreds of seronegative cohort members. Every donor gave a peripheral blood sample, and the peripheral blood mononuclear cells from that sample were used for TCR beta sequencing. Genomic DNA extraction from the blood cell samples was performed with the Qiagen DNeasy Blood Extraction Kit. This entry is derived from a study of cytomegalovirus exposure and HLA in healthy donors listed by TCRdb under 2017. Regarding the complete study: An earlier analysis of approximately 640 of the donors reported about 250 Gb of sequence data and around 110 million unique TCR beta sequences from 150 million to 200 million T cells. In a later analysis, previously published TCR beta repertoires from 550 to 750 donors were re-analyzed and high-resolution HLA genotyping was added so that TCR occurrence patterns could be studied. Alongside the repertoire data, information on donor age, sex, ethnicity and CMV serostatus was compiled. To predict cytomegalovirus infection status, the study brought together high-throughput TCR immunosequencing, statistical association of individual TCRs with disease status, and machine learning. Among the approximately 400 genotyped donors, 75% to 90% belonged to the genetic ancestry cluster associated with self-reported Caucasian donors. The aim of the study was to test whether cataloging public T cell receptors could identify signatures of past pathogen exposure. The number of typed donors differed by locus: roughly 629-630 for A, B, C, DRB1 and DQB1; 500 to 550 for DQA1; 606 for DPA1; and 450 to 480 for DPB1. HLA typing included class I and class II loci at four-digit resolution. The study profiled the T cell repertoires of 550 to 700 subjects by immunosequencing and related them to cytomegalovirus serostatus. All discovery cohort repertoires had been generated on a single sequencing platform. An earlier analysis of several hundred of the donors used high-throughput TCR beta sequencing to judge whether each TCR beta V gene segment behaved as functional or pseudogenic. Approximately 310 gigabases of sequencing data and 70 million to 85 million unique TCR sequences were included in an early release covering about 700 HLA-typed donors. In addition to the first cohort of approximately 670 subjects, a separate validation cohort of approximately 130 different subjects was used. In the later analysis, no new phenotypic data were used to find candidate immune exposures; instead, reliance was placed on TCR beta sequences and their occurrence across donors. Four or five DR-DQ haplotypes were treated as single units for association and clustering because of strong linkage in the cohort. Among over 350 genotyped donors of the cohort, an average of approximately 230,000 unique TCR beta nucleotide sequences were sequenced per donor, 15% to 20% of them non-productive. A later genetic analysis used genome-wide SNP genotypes for about 65% of the roughly 670 donors, treating that subset as a discovery cohort.

Library preparation was by the immunoSEQ multiplex PCR assay. The multiplex PCR relied on a mix of 60 forward primers for TCR Vbeta segments and 13 reverse primers for TCR Jbeta segments. A multiplex PCR assay on genomic DNA amplified the CDR3 region of rearranged TCR beta genes. The amplified TCR beta libraries were sequenced on the Illumina HiSeq System as 87-base-pair reads. Turning to the authors' computational methods: A later analysis counted about 82 million unique TCR beta chains across the approximately 700 repertoires, and roughly 9.9 million of these chains were shared by at least two donors. Raw reads were error-corrected and collapsed into unique sequences by a nearest-neighbor algorithm in which closely related sequences were merged to remove PCR and sequencing errors. CDR3 sequences were aligned to IMGT reference sequences to assign V, D and J gene segments. Each retained sequence needed at least a six-nucleotide match to both a V gene segment and a J gene segment. A rearrangement counted as productive if the CDR3 had no stop codons and remained in frame with V and J, and every other rearrangement counted as non-productive. Following IMGT convention, CDR3 was defined as the stretch from the second conserved V-encoded cysteine to the conserved J-encoded phenylalanine. In an earlier analysis of roughly 580 of the donors, sequences lacking an unambiguous match to a single V gene segment were excluded. An earlier analysis of approximately 590 of the donors classified V segments as functional when productive rearrangements were above 56.7% and as segregating when the standard deviation between donors was above 5%. A statistical classification framework was built to diagnose cytomegalovirus status from the catalog of TCR beta chain sequences. A later analysis assigned V and J genes by comparing TCR nucleotide sequences with IMGT/GENE-DB human TR gene sequences. The TCRdist pipeline was used in a later analysis to assign CDR3 sequences and most-parsimonious VDJ recombination scenarios. In a later analysis, each TCR beta chain was defined by its CDR3 amino acid sequence together with its V-gene family, and reads without a unique V-gene family were excluded. To address suspected cross-contamination and a sequencing artifact, a later analysis removed approximately 600 highly shared, low-generation-probability nucleotide sequences. In a later analysis, a clonal expansion index was calculated for each public chain from normalized within-repertoire ranks of inferred template counts. In a later analysis, generation probabilities were computed with a VDJ recombination model fitted to out-of-frame rearrangements, and the resulting probabilities were checked against IGoR. Hypergeometric tests were used in a later analysis to score TCR-TCR, TCR-HLA and TCR-CMV co-occurrence, with a repertoire-size bias correction applied to the TCR pairs. A later analysis estimated false discovery rates by permuting HLA or CMV assignments 20 times. In a later analysis, co-occurring TCRs were grouped with DBSCAN, and TCRdist sequence similarity was added when clustering was performed within HLA-allele-positive subsets. Co-occurrence clustering excluded repertoires with fewer than 30,000 or more than 120,000 public chains, plus five with anomalous nucleotide sharing. Imported from immuneACCESS, the table was reduced by TCRdb to in-frame sequences with V and J called. These copies leave out some clones; in studies compared against another copy, an unresolved V gene accounts for under half, and the cause of the remainder is not known. From that table come the V and J calls and clone size; the DNA was used to work out D and trimming. The sample includes about 130,000 clones, with 70% to 85% observed a single time. The leading ten clones occupy approximately 3% of the sample.

Here is what the overall study found, with its caveats: While some public TCRs were present in many individuals, most TCR sequences turned up only very rarely across donors. When HLA alleles, especially DR and DQ, strongly co-occurred, TCR associations were difficult to assign to individual alleles. Compared with equally common non-associated chains, HLA-associated TCR beta chains in a later analysis were more clonally expanded and had lower generation probabilities. A later analysis found that most CMV-associated TCR beta chains appeared HLA-restricted, with HLA associations seemingly driven largely by CMV exposure. The cohort was sequenced for TCR beta chains only, and without alpha or paired-chain data the features that could be detected were limited. A further reported finding was that TCR beta sequences accurately predicted the HLA-A and HLA-B alleles for most subjects in the first cohort. Because HLA typing was missing for some donors at each locus, association tests included only the typed subset. At a false discovery rate of 0.05, a later analysis linked 16,951 TCR beta sequences to specific HLA alleles. A cluster of highly shared sequence variants was judged likely to be a technical artifact of the sequencing pipeline. The earlier analysis of 450 to 700 of the donors excluded fewer than 20 rarely observed V segments, including chromosome 9 orphons, because counts were too low. According to a later analysis, TCR association rates differed among HLA loci, with DRB1 alleles showing the most associated TCRs and HLA-C alleles showing the fewest. An association between a missense DCLRE1C variant and V-gene and J-gene trimming of TCR beta chains was found in a later genetic analysis and replicated in an independent cohort. According to the authors, the approach could potentially be generalized to other disease states and immunological phenotypes. Correlated functional status among segregating V segments might be attributable to linkage disequilibrium, but an unknown experimental factor could not be ruled out. The classifier was reported to diagnose cytomegalovirus status with high specificity and sensitivity in both the original cohort and the validation cohort. Three of the identified cytomegalovirus-associated TCR beta chains were confirmed in vitro to be specific for cytomegalovirus antigens. In a later analysis, several top co-occurrence clusters were reported to appear linked to parvovirus B19, influenza, CMV and Epstein-Barr virus. In a later genetic analysis, fewer N-insertions in productive TCRs were reported among donors in an Asian-associated ancestry cluster than the roughly 640-donor mean. Immune exposure information for the cohort was limited to CMV serostatus. Roughly uniform sequencing depth across donors was assumed in presence/absence analyses, although this assumption may not hold. The study listed around 160 TCR beta chains as associated with cytomegalovirus. In an earlier analysis of more than 450 of the donors, most TCR beta V segments were observed in productive rearrangements about 87% or about 30% of the time, broadly matching IMGT annotations.

The specimen was PBMCs. This TCR was recovered from a boy between 2 and 10 years old in good health and CMV-seronegative.

The CDR3 reads as follows: CASSFRVLGDNEQFF. The DNA sequence follows: TGTGCCAGCAGCTTCCGGGTCTTGGGAGACAATGAGCAGTTCTTC. This sequence uses TRBV7-8 and TRBJ2-1, with TRBD2 tentatively as D gene (5 bases match). V is pared back by 3 bases and J by 5 bases, with 14 bases lying between the germline termini. CDR1 and CDR2 are read off the germline V gene as SGHVS and FQNEAQ. The CDR3 contains 15 residues, cysteine and phenylalanine counted. Only the CDR3 part of the read is kept: 45 bases, read in frame from the first base.